These T cell receptor beta chains were read from a single sample in a study of T cells in Graves' hyperthyroidism and ophthalmopathy. TCRdb fed the multiplex PCR reads into MiXCR, producing one record per CDR3 protein. The top ten hold around 4% of the sample, which has approximately 630,000 distinct CDR3 sequences, around 15% seen once. The sample comprised blood. Source of these receptors: a woman under 40 with Graves' hyperthyroidism. Each CDR3 is given with its conserved first and last residue. D genes are given only for firm matches. A clone size is listed for some rows: how often the clone was seen (once, few, many), or a class if it is expanded.

clone size: NA; D gene: TRBD2; J gene: TRBJ2-2; V gene: TRBV20-1; CDR3 protein: CSVPGLAGTGELFF; CDR3 DNA: TGCAGTGTCCCGGGACTAGCGGGGACCGGGGAGCTGTTTTTT
clone size: few; D gene: NA; J gene: TRBJ2-1; V gene: TRBV6-1; CDR3 protein: CASSKSVDYRYNEQFF; CDR3 DNA: TGTGCCAGCAGTAAATCCGTCGACTACCGATACAATGAGCAGTTCTTC
clone size: NA; D gene: NA; J gene: TRBJ1-1; V gene: TRBV5-1; CDR3 protein: CASSLFQQAGGTEAFF; CDR3 DNA: TGCGCCAGCAGCTTATTTCAGCAGGCCGGTGGCACTGAAGCTTTCTTT
clone size: many; D gene: NA; J gene: TRBJ2-7; V gene: TRBV5-1; CDR3 protein: CASSLAPHEQYF; CDR3 DNA: TGCGCCAGCAGCTTGGCTCCCCACGAGCAGTACTTC
clone size: NA; D gene: TRBD1; J gene: TRBJ1-2; V gene: TRBV5-1; CDR3 protein: CASSLEGQAYGYTF; CDR3 DNA: TGCGCCAGCAGCTTGGAAGGACAGGCCTATGGCTACACCTTC
clone size: many; D gene: NA; J gene: TRBJ1-2; V gene: TRBV24-1; CDR3 protein: CATSSGGTGYGYTF; CDR3 DNA: TGTGCCACCAGTTCGGGGGGCACTGGCTATGGCTACACCTTC
clone size: NA; D gene: NA; J gene: TRBJ1-2; V gene: TRBV18; CDR3 protein: CASSPNEEGNGYTF; CDR3 DNA: TGTGCCAGCTCACCAAACGAGGAAGGGAATGGCTACACCTTC
clone size: many; D gene: NA; J gene: TRBJ2-1; V gene: TRBV11-2; CDR3 protein: CASSLGQLYNEQFF; CDR3 DNA: TGTGCCAGCAGCCTTGGACAACTCTACAATGAGCAGTTCTTC
clone size: few; D gene: NA; J gene: TRBJ2-3; V gene: TRBV4-2; CDR3 protein: CASSHLAVETDTQYF; CDR3 DNA: TGTGCCAGCAGCCATTTAGCGGTGGAAACAGATACGCAGTATTTT
clone size: NA; D gene: NA; J gene: TRBJ2-1; V gene: TRBV6-2/TRBV6-3; CDR3 protein: CASSYPHNEQFF; CDR3 DNA: TGTGCCAGCAGTTATCCCCACAATGAGCAGTTCTTC
clone size: NA; D gene: NA; J gene: TRBJ2-2; V gene: TRBV5-1; CDR3 protein: CASSLDIAGYPGELFF; CDR3 DNA: TGCGCCAGCAGCTTGGATATAGCAGGGTACCCCGGGGAGCTGTTTTTT
clone size: NA; D gene: NA; J gene: TRBJ2-4; V gene: TRBV6-5; CDR3 protein: CASSYRRAQNIQYF; CDR3 DNA: TGTGCCAGCAGTTACCGCAGGGCGCAAAACATTCAGTACTTC
clone size: many; D gene: TRBD2; J gene: TRBJ2-3; V gene: TRBV30; CDR3 protein: CAAGVSSSTDTQYF; CDR3 DNA: TGTGCCGCGGGGGTTTCTTCAAGCACAGATACGCAGTATTTT
clone size: NA; D gene: NA; J gene: TRBJ2-1; V gene: TRBV29-1; CDR3 protein: CSVLGLYNEQFF; CDR3 DNA: TGCAGCGTTTTGGGCCTCTACAATGAGCAGTTCTTC
clone size: NA; D gene: TRBD2; J gene: TRBJ2-1; V gene: TRBV27; CDR3 protein: CASSIIAGVDEQFF; CDR3 DNA: TGTGCCAGCAGTATAATAGCGGGAGTGGATGAGCAGTTCTTC
clone size: NA; D gene: TRBD1; J gene: TRBJ1-2; V gene: TRBV28; CDR3 protein: CASSRNRGGNYGYTF; CDR3 DNA: TGTGCCAGCAGTAGGAACAGGGGGGGTAACTATGGCTACACCTTC
clone size: NA; D gene: NA; J gene: TRBJ1-4; V gene: TRBV15; CDR3 protein: CATSRATNEKLFF; CDR3 DNA: TGTGCCACCAGCAGAGCAACTAATGAAAAACTGTTTTTT
clone size: once; D gene: NA; J gene: TRBJ2-7; V gene: TRBV27; CDR3 protein: CASSFSGTNEQYF; CDR3 DNA: TGTGCCAGCAGTTTCTCAGGGACGAACGAGCAGTACTTC
clone size: many; D gene: NA; J gene: TRBJ2-5; V gene: TRBV20-1; CDR3 protein: CSARVDGRGETQYF; CDR3 DNA: TGCAGTGCTAGGGTTGACGGGCGAGGGGAGACCCAGTACTTC
clone size: few; D gene: NA; J gene: TRBJ1-4; V gene: TRBV7-9; CDR3 protein: CASSFGGIQEKLFF; CDR3 DNA: TGTGCCAGCAGCTTCGGGGGCATCCAAGAAAAACTGTTTTTT
clone size: few; D gene: NA; J gene: TRBJ1-2; V gene: TRBV6-5; CDR3 protein: CASSHTRGSFYGYTF; CDR3 DNA: TGTGCCAGCAGTCACACGAGGGGGAGCTTCTATGGCTACACCTTC
clone size: many; D gene: TRBD2; J gene: TRBJ2-3; V gene: TRBV11-2; CDR3 protein: CASSLGEGRWKGDTQYF; CDR3 DNA: TGTGCCAGCAGCTTAGGGGAGGGGCGCTGGAAGGGAGATACGCAGTATTTT
clone size: many; D gene: NA; J gene: TRBJ1-3; V gene: TRBV11-2; CDR3 protein: CASSLRFPAIYF; CDR3 DNA: TGTGCCAGCAGCTTACGTTTCCCGGCCATATATTTT
clone size: many; D gene: NA; J gene: TRBJ2-1; V gene: TRBV6-5; CDR3 protein: CASSYSEYNEQFF; CDR3 DNA: TGTGCCAGCAGTTACTCGGAGTACAATGAGCAGTTCTTC
clone size: few; D gene: TRBD1; J gene: TRBJ2-7; V gene: TRBV4-3; CDR3 protein: CASSPGTEDYEQYF; CDR3 DNA: TGCGCCAGCAGCCCCGGGACAGAAGACTACGAGCAGTACTTC
clone size: NA; D gene: TRBD1; J gene: TRBJ1-1; V gene: TRBV28; CDR3 protein: CASSFYPVGSARGLTEAFF; CDR3 DNA: TGTGCCAGCAGCTTTTATCCTGTGGGTTCTGCCAGGGGGCTCACTGAAGCTTTCTTT